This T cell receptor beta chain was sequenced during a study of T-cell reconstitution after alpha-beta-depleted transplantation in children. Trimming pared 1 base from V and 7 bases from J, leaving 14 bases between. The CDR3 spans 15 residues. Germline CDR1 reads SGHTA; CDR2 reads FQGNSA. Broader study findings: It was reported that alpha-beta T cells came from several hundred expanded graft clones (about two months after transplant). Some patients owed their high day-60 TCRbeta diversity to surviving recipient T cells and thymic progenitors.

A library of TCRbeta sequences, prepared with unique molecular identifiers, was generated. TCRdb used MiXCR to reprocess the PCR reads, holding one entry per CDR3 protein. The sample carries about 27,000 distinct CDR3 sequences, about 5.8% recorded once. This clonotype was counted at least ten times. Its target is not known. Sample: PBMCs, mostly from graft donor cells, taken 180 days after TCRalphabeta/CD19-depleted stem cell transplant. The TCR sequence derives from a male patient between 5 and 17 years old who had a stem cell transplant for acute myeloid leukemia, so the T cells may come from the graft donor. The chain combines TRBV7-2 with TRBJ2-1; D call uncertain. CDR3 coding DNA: TGTGCCAGCAGCTTAGGCCACCAACTACAGAATGAGCAGTTCTTC. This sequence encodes CASSLGHQLQNEQFF. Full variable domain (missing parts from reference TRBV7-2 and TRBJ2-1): GAGVSQSPSNKVTEKGKDVELRCDPISGHTALYWYRQSLGQGLEFLIYFQGNSAPDKSGLPSDRFSAERTGGSVSTLTIQRTQQEDSAVYLCASSLGHQLQNEQFFGPGTRLTVL.